A selection of T cell receptor beta chains follows, all from one sample in a study of regulatory T cells in long-lasting Graves disease. In TCRdb, the multiplex PCR reads were re-called with MiXCR into one record per CDR3 protein. The table lists about 440,000 distinct CDR3 sequences, roughly 15% of them singletons. The sample was also linked to a second study, of T cells in Graves' hyperthyroidism and ophthalmopathy.

The sequencing used peripheral blood mononuclear cells (PBMCs), collected at new diagnosis, from a patient treated with antithyroid drugs. These receptors were collected from a woman aged 25-40 years with Graves disease. Each CDR3 is given with its conserved first and last residue. The D gene is left open where the match is weak. The size field is filled for only some rows; it gives once, few, many or a size class.

v_gene	abundance	j_gene	d_gene	CDR3aa	CDR3nt
TRBV6-2/TRBV6-3	.	TRBJ2-1	TRBD2	CASSYSGLAGLEQFF	TGTGCCAGCAGTTACTCGGGACTAGCGGGATTAGAGCAGTTCTTC
TRBV3-1	.	TRBJ2-1	TRBD1	CASSRGTGQGYNEQFF	TGTGCCAGCAGCCGGGGGACGGGACAGGGCTACAATGAGCAGTTCTTC
TRBV6-1	.	TRBJ1-3	.	CASRQSLSGNTIYF	TGTGCCAGCAGACAGAGCCTCTCTGGAAACACCATATATTTT
TRBV20-1	many	TRBJ2-1	TRBD2	CSAREVRLAAYNEQFF	TGCAGTGCTAGAGAGGTCCGACTAGCGGCTTACAATGAGCAGTTCTTC
TRBV2	many	TRBJ2-7	.	CASRGDLAYEQYF	TGTGCCAGCAGGGGGGATCTGGCCTACGAGCAGTACTTC
TRBV6-1	.	TRBJ2-1	TRBD2	CASSITILAGNEQFF	TGTGCCAGCAGCATCACCATCCTAGCGGGCAATGAGCAGTTCTTC
TRBV6-1	.	TRBJ1-2	TRBD1	CASTPDRAFGYTF	TGTGCCAGCACCCCGGACAGGGCGTTCGGCTACACCTTC
TRBV27	many	TRBJ2-7	.	CASSPGLNVYEQYF	TGTGCCAGCAGCCCAGGGCTGAATGTCTACGAGCAGTACTTC
TRBV9	many	TRBJ2-7	.	CASSVSAAYYEQYF	TGTGCCAGCAGCGTAAGTGCGGCGTACTACGAGCAGTACTTC
TRBV20-1	many	TRBJ1-3	.	CSAEDRLGPGNTIYF	TGCAGTGCAGAAGACAGGTTGGGCCCTGGAAACACCATATATTTT
TRBV29-1	many	TRBJ2-7	TRBD2	CSVLGGLAGGWSSYEQYF	TGCAGCGTCTTGGGGGGACTAGCGGGAGGGTGGAGTAGCTACGAGCAGTACTTC
TRBV9	.	TRBJ2-5	TRBD2	CASSTSRGLAGDRETQYF	TGTGCCAGCAGCACCTCCCGAGGACTAGCGGGAGATAGAGAGACCCAGTACTTC
TRBV28	many	TRBJ2-7	.	CASSEPRRGTYEQYF	TGTGCCAGCAGCGAACCACGTAGGGGAACGTACGAGCAGTACTTC
TRBV19	.	TRBJ1-2	.	CASSVFDLLGGYTF	TGTGCCAGTAGTGTCTTCGACCTCCTCGGGGGCTACACCTTC
TRBV20-1	.	TRBJ2-3	TRBD2	CSAELATSTDTQYF	TGCAGTGCTGAACTAGCGACTAGCACAGATACGCAGTATTTT
TRBV20-1	few	TRBJ1-4	.	CSASVGGAYEKLFF	TGCAGTGCTAGTGTGGGGGGCGCATATGAAAAACTGTTTTTT